The text below deals with one T cell receptor beta chain. Sequencing of TCR beta covered CD8+ and CD4+ T cells obtained from blood. This CDR3 is 11 amino acids long. Trimming took off 6 bases at V and 5 bases at J, with 10 bases between the two ends. From germline, CDR1 is SQVTM and CDR2 ANQGSEA. Random hexamers were used to reverse transcribe roughly 0.5 to 1 ug of RNA. The immunoSEQ assay covered 54 Vbeta and 13 Jbeta segments for CDR3. TCRdb called the immunoSEQ multiplex PCR reads again in MiXCR, with one record for every CDR3 protein. The sample includes roughly 150,000 distinct CDR3 sequences, approximately 93% of them seen just once. This sample was taken from a study of CD8 T cells in Susac syndrome.

Sequenced sample: CD8+ T cells from PBMCs. This chain joins TRBV29-1 and TRBJ2-5; no definite D call. The TCR originated in a human donor with multiple sclerosis. The CDR3 DNA is TGCAGCGTACATTTCGGGGAGACCCAGTACTTC. Its translation is CSVHFGETQYF.